These 32 T cell receptor beta chains came from one sample sequenced in a study of T cell repertoires in cytomegalovirus infection (dated 2019 in TCRdb). Sequencing took place on an Illumina HiSeq 1500. TCRdb trimmed public reads at Q25 via fastp, called clones via MiXCR and kept in-frame beta chains. Rows with one shared CDR3 protein collapse into an entry with the most common genes and DNA. Within this sample are about 600,000 distinct CDR3 sequences, with around 24% of them counted one time only. 8% of the sample comes from the top ten. Sequences were obtained from CD8+ T cells from PBMCs. These receptors all stem from a human donor in good health (CMV status not recorded). Some clones in this sample may be carry-over from other donors' samples.

The CDR3 bases are TGTGCCAGCAGCCCAAGATTGGGAAAGGGCTACGAGCAGTACGTC. Amino acid sequence: CASSPRLGKGYEQYV. V gene TRBV7-9 combines with J gene TRBJ2-7; D uncertain. This CDR3 is 15 amino acids long. Germline V lookup: CDR1 SEHNR, CDR2 FQNEAQ (reference sequence). Trimming took 5 bases from V and 3 from J, leaving 17 bases between them.

This clonotype was counted ten times or more. V and J are TRBV2 and TRBJ2-5, with TRBD1 matching 8 bases. Trimming at V came to 6 bases and at J to 5 bases, leaving 2 bases not matched to a gene. CDR3 length: 12 amino acids. CDR1 and CDR2 (germline): SNHLY, FYNNEI. The CDR3 DNA sequence: TGTGCCAGCAGGGACAGGGAGGAGACCCAGTACTTC. Protein product: CASRDREETQYF.

As for this clonotype: Being one base from a much bigger clone, this may be a read error. This sequence joins TRBV12-3 or TRBV12-4 and TRBJ2-1, with D unresolved. The DNA matches TRBJ2-7 better at its end, which makes the J call doubtful. This CDR3 spans 13 amino acids. As DNA, the CDR3 is TGTGCCAGCAGTCCGAGGTTGTCCAATGAGCAGTACTTC. Residues: CASSPRLSNEQYF.

This chain connects TRBV2 to TRBJ2-3; D not resolved. Trimming left V 10 bases short and J 1 base short, with 9 bases between. Germline V gives CDR1 SNHLY, CDR2 FYNNEI. This CDR3 is 12 amino acids long. Written as DNA, the CDR3 is TGTGCCATCCGGACCGGCACAGATACGCAGTATTTT. Amino acid sequence: CAIRTGTDTQYF.

This clonotype was counted at least ten times. The chain joins TRBV7-9 to TRBJ2-7; D assignment may be TRBD1 or TRBD2 (5 bases each). Germline-derived CDR1 and CDR2 are SEHNR and FQNEAQ (reference sequence). This CDR3 is 16 amino acids long. Trimming took 5 bases from V and 7 from J, leaving 24 bases between them. DNA of the CDR3: TGTGCCAGCAGCCCCAAGGGGACCTACTATCTACAAGAGCAGTACGTC. It yields the protein CASSPKGTYYLQEQYV.

This clonotype was picked up one time. A much bigger clone sits one base away, suggesting this may be a read error. The rearrangement links TRBV12-3 or TRBV12-4 to TRBJ2-1; 11 bases fit TRBD2. V was clipped by 1 base and J by 6 bases; unmatched bases: 5. CDR3 length equals 16 residues. CDR3 DNA sequence: TGTGCCAGCAGTTTAGAGGCTAGCGGGGGGACCAATGAGCAGTTCTTC. Translated, it gives CASSLEASGGTNEQFF.

The chain joins TRBV29-1 to TRBJ2-1; the match to TRBD2 covers 8 bases. Looked up from germline, CDR1 is SQVTM and CDR2 is ANQGSEA. CDR3 size: 13 residues. The CDR3 sequence: CFAGGLSYNEQFF. The CDR3 DNA reads TGCTTCGCGGGGGGTTTATCCTACAATGAGCAGTTCTTC.

This clonotype occurred a few times. In DNA form, the CDR3 reads TGTGCCAGCCGACAGGGTTCCGGGGCCAACGTCCTGACTTTC. Translated, it gives CASRQGSGANVLTF. This chain joins TRBV27 and TRBJ2-6; 7 bases fit TRBD1. Losses at the gene ends were 8 bases for V and 4 bases for J; bases not matched to a gene: 5. Looked up from germline, CDR1 is MNHEY and CDR2 is SMNVEV (reference sequence). The CDR3 totals 14 residues.

This clonotype was seen ten or more times. V and J are TRBV7-8 and TRBJ1-1, with D possibly matching TRBD1 (6 bases). This CDR3 region has 13 residues. Trimming removed 5 bases from V and 4 bases from J, with 11 bases in between. Germline loops: CDR1 SGHVS, CDR2 FQNEAQ. CDR3 amino acids: CASSRGGVTEAFF. The CDR3 DNA reads as TGTGCCAGCAGCAGAGGGGGTGTCACTGAAGCTTTCTTT.

The genes are TRBV6-5 and TRBJ1-1; D gene ambiguous. CDR3 length: 14 amino acids. The germline V gene encodes CDR1 MNHEY and CDR2 SVGAGI. Trimming took 2 bases from V and 1 from J, leaving 8 bases between them. The CDR3, as DNA: TGTGCCAGCAGTTACACGGGTGCGAACACTGAAGCTTTCTTT. Protein: CASSYTGANTEAFF.

V usage is TRBV7-9 and J usage is TRBJ1-5, with 7 nucleotides matching TRBD1. Germline V gene sequence: CDR1 SEHNR, CDR2 FQNEAQ (reference sequence). Trimming took 4 bases from V and 0 from J; bases not matched to a gene: 6. This CDR3 contains 16 residues. The CDR3 DNA is TGTGCCAGCAGCTCCTCGGACAGGAGTAGCAATCAGCCCCAGCATTTT. Its translation is CASSSSDRSSNQPQHF.

This clonotype has ten or more counts. V usage is TRBV7-9 and J usage is TRBJ2-3, with TRBD2 matching over 9 bases. Per germline, CDR1 SEHNR and CDR2 FQNEAQ (reference sequence). This CDR3 comprises 16 residues. J lost 6 bases, V lost 5 bases, and 12 bases had no gene match. The CDR3 DNA sequence: TGTGCCAGCAGCCTCCGCTGGCGGGGGGGTGAGGATACGCAGTATTTT. It translates to CASSLRWRGGEDTQYF.

Many counts were recorded for this clonotype. As DNA, the CDR3 is TGTGCCAGCAGCCCCCGAGGGGTAGCGGGGGTACTCGGGGAGCTGTTTTTT. Translated, it gives CASSPRGVAGVLGELFF. The chain is built from TRBV7-2 and TRBJ2-2; 9 bases line up with TRBD2. Trimming cost V 5 bases and J 7 bases; bases outside gene matches: 14. This CDR3 region has 17 residues. Germline V CDR1 and CDR2: SGHTA, FQGNSA.

CDR3 amino acids: CASSLGLADEQFF. The CDR3 bases are TGTGCCAGCAGCTTAGGACTAGCGGATGAGCAGTTCTTC. This sequence joins TRBV11-2 and TRBJ2-1; 9 positions match TRBD2. Germline loops: CDR1 SGHAT, CDR2 FQNNGV. The CDR3 has 13 amino acids. Losses at the gene ends were 1 base for V and 8 bases for J; bases not matched to a gene: 0.

This sequence joins TRBV7-8 and TRBJ2-2, with no clear D. Trimming left V 1 base short and J 12 bases short, with 9 bases between. The V gene's germline CDR1 is SGHVS and CDR2 FQNEAQ. CDR3 length equals 12 residues. The CDR3 spells CASSLGQIQLFF. Written as DNA, the CDR3 is TGTGCCAGCAGCTTAGGGCAGATTCAGCTGTTTTTT.

Many counts were recorded for this clonotype. V and J are TRBV7-9 and TRBJ1-1; D perhaps matches TRBD1 (5 bases). CDR3 length equals 15 residues. Trimming shortened V by 6 bases and J by 0 bases, and 14 bases separated the two germline ends. Per the germline V gene, CDR1 is SEHNR and CDR2 is FQNEAQ (reference sequence). The DNA of the CDR3 is TGTGCCAGCAGTTCTGGGCAGGGCCTGAACACTGAAGCTTTCTTT. Translating gives CASSSGQGLNTEAFF.

This clonotype was observed a few times. The rearrangement links TRBV7-2 to TRBJ1-1; no firm D call. The ends were cut back, 1 base at V and 0 bases at J, with 12 bases in the middle. There are 16 residues in the CDR3. Germline V lookup: CDR1 SGHTA, CDR2 FQGNSA. This CDR3 reads CASSLGVSALNTEAFF. The CDR3 nucleotides are TGTGCCAGCAGCTTAGGAGTCTCAGCCCTGAACACTGAAGCTTTCTTT.

This clonotype appeared many times. The rearrangement links TRBV5-1 to TRBJ2-3; D is unresolved. The germline V and J ends were trimmed by 1 base and 4 bases, with 13 bases remaining between them. This CDR3 has 15 residues. CDR1 SGHRS and CDR2 YFSETQ come from the germline V gene. DNA of the CDR3: TGCGCCAGCAGCTTGTCGGAGTTTCCTCCAGATACGCAGTATTTT. Translating it yields CASSLSEFPPDTQYF. The full variable domain, with the rest looked up from reference TRBV5-1 and TRBJ2-3, is KAGVTQTPRYLIKTRGQQVTLSCSPISGHRSVSWYQQTPGQGLQFLFEYFSETQRNKGNFPGRFSGRQFSNSRSEMNVSTLELGDSALYLCASSLSEFPPDTQYFGPGTRLTVL.

This clonotype was counted many times. The chain carries TRBV5-5 and TRBJ1-1, with TRBD1 matching over 8 bases. Germline V gene lookup returns CDR1 SGHKS and CDR2 YYEKEE (reference sequence). Trimming at V came to 4 bases and at J to 4 bases, leaving 0 bases not matched to a gene. The CDR3 extends over 12 amino acids. The CDR3 DNA sequence: TGTGCCAGCAGCGGGACAGGCACTGAAGCTTTCTTT. Amino acids: CASSGTGTEAFF.

There are many counts of this clonotype. The chain links TRBV28 to TRBJ2-7; 7 positions match TRBD1. V gave up 5 bases and J gave up 0 bases; unmatched junction bases: 7. The CDR3 has 15 amino acids. Germline loops: CDR1 MDHEN, CDR2 SYDVKM. As DNA, the CDR3 is TGTGCCAGCAGTCAGACAGGGATCCTCTCCTACGAGCAGTACGTC. It translates to CASSQTGILSYEQYV.

This clonotype was observed a few times. The rearrangement joins TRBV6-5 to TRBJ1-1; unclear D gene. Germline V gene data show CDR1 as MNHEY and CDR2 as SVGAGI. V was pared by 8 bases and J by 2 bases, with 12 bases between. This CDR3 region has 13 residues. The CDR3 region is CASEREVNTEAFF. The CDR3 DNA reads TGTGCCAGCGAAAGGGAGGTAAACACTGAAGCTTTCTTT.

CDR3 sequence: CASNPVGGNYNEQFF. In nucleotides, the CDR3 is TGTGCCAGCAACCCTGTCGGGGGCAATTACAATGAGCAGTTCTTC. The chain is built from TRBV28 and TRBJ2-1, with D perhaps being TRBD1 or TRBD2 (6 bases each). V was trimmed by 7 bases and J by 4 bases, leaving 17 bases between them. The CDR3 totals 15 residues. Germline CDR1 is MDHEN and CDR2 is SYDVKM.

This clonotype showed up just a few times. The V call is TRBV7-6, the J call TRBJ1-2; a weak D match, TRBD1 (5 bases). Trimming took off 7 bases at V and 7 bases at J, with 22 bases between the two ends. Germline assignment: CDR1 SGHVS and CDR2 FNYEAQ. The CDR3 loop spans 15 amino acids. The CDR3 loop is CASTLPKRGEAGYTF. Here the CDR3 DNA reads TGTGCCAGCACTCTTCCTAAGCGGGGGGAGGCTGGCTACACCTTC.

This clonotype was counted many times. The chain recombines TRBV28 with TRBJ1-2; no clear D. V dropped 3 bases and J dropped 3 bases, with 11 bases sitting between them. The V gene's germline CDR1 is MDHEN and CDR2 SYDVKM. The CDR3 has 14 amino acids. CDR3 in amino acids: CASSFDGVDYGYTF. The CDR3 DNA reads as TGTGCCAGCAGTTTTGACGGGGTGGACTATGGCTACACCTTC.

The chain has TRBV14 and TRBJ2-1; the match to TRBD2 covers 9 bases. The CDR3 runs 15 residues. V was clipped by 3 bases and J by 6 bases; unmatched bases: 6. CDR1 and CDR2 (germline): SGHDN, FVKESK. CDR3 loop: CASSQAGGPINEQFF. CDR3 nucleotide sequence: TGTGCCAGCAGCCAGGCGGGGGGGCCCATCAATGAGCAGTTCTTC.

On this clonotype: A much larger clone sits a single nucleotide away, making a read error possible. The gene calls are TRBV7-2 and TRBJ2-1; 9 nucleotides line up with TRBD1. Trimming cost V 5 bases and J 0 bases; bases outside gene matches: 5. Germline assignment: CDR1 SGHTA and CDR2 FQGNSA. The CDR3 runs to 16 residues. CDR3 nucleotides: TGTGCCAGCAGCGGATGGACAGGGGCCTCCTACAATGAGCAGTTCTTC. This gives the protein CASSGWTGASYNEQFF. Combining the CDR3 with reference TRBV7-2 and TRBJ2-1 gives the whole variable domain GAGVSQSPSNKVTEKGKDVELRCDPISGHTALYWYRQSLGQGLEFLIYFQGNSAPDKSGLPSDRFSAERTGGSVSTLTIQRTQQEDSAVYLCASSGWTGASYNEQFFGPGTRLTVL.

The chain is built from TRBV2 and TRBJ2-6; tentative D call: TRBD2 (6 bases). Germline V gene lookup returns CDR1 SNHLY and CDR2 FYNNEI. Trimming cost V 1 base and J 2 bases, with 15 bases left between them. The CDR3 sequence is 18 residues long. The CDR3 DNA sequence: TGTGCCAGCAGTGAAGTGGGGGGAAGGTTGCCTGGGGCCAACGTCCTGACTTTC. It yields the protein CASSEVGGRLPGANVLTF.

There are a few counts of this clonotype. The rearrangement links TRBV20-1 to TRBJ1-1; D not resolved. The length of the CDR3 is 11 residues. V was trimmed by 3 bases and J by 0 bases, leaving 2 bases between them. CDR1 DFQATT and CDR2 SNEGSKA come from the germline V gene (reference sequence). The CDR3 coding sequence is TGCAGTGCTAGGATGAACACTGAAGCTTTCTTT. Its translation is CSARMNTEAFF.

This chain connects TRBV27 to TRBJ2-2; tentatively, D is TRBD1 (6 bases). V was cut by 6 bases and J by 0 bases, with 8 bases left in between. The germline gives CDR1 MNHEY, CDR2 SMNVEV (reference sequence). This CDR3 spans 14 amino acids. CDR3 sequence reads: CASRQGANTGELFF. In DNA, the CDR3 is TGTGCCAGCAGACAGGGAGCGAACACCGGGGAGCTGTTTTTT.

The genes are TRBV7-3 and TRBJ2-2, with TRBD2 matching 11 bases. The CDR3 runs to 16 residues. With 5 bases clipped from V and 4 bases from J, the junction kept 6 bases outside the gene matches. Germline loops: CDR1 SGHTA, CDR2 FQGTGA. The CDR3 is CASSKLAGDVTGELFF. CDR3 in DNA: TGTGCCAGCAGCAAACTAGCGGGGGATGTCACCGGGGAGCTGTTTTTT.

CDR3 sequence reads: CAILAGDLDTQYF. Here the CDR3 DNA reads TGTGCCATACTAGCGGGGGACCTAGATACGCAGTATTTT. The chain employs TRBV2 and TRBJ2-3; 11 nucleotides line up with TRBD2. Germline assignment: CDR1 SNHLY and CDR2 FYNNEI. CDR3 size: 13 residues. Trimming removed 10 bases from V and 5 bases from J; junction bases left unmatched: 5.

This clonotype occurred a few times. V is TRBV28 and J is TRBJ2-3; 9 positions agree with TRBD1. This CDR3 spans 14 amino acids. V lost 5 bases and J lost 6; bases outside the gene matches: 6. The germline V gene encodes CDR1 MDHEN and CDR2 SYDVKM. The CDR3, as DNA: TGTGCCAGCAGTCAGGACAGGGGATCGGATACGCAGTATTTT. This gives the protein CASSQDRGSDTQYF.